This entry lists 25 T cell receptor beta chains sequenced from one sample in a study of T cell responses to AZD1222 COVID-19 vaccine. Sequenced by immunoSEQ multiplex PCR; TCRdb stores in-frame clones only, minus some. Among about 130,000 clones listed, roughly 90% were seen once. Material: peripheral blood, obtained on day 0 of AZD1222 vaccination. These receptors were taken from an adult in good health.

The V call is TRBV7-6, the J call TRBJ2-7, with D perhaps TRBD2 (5 bases). The germline V gene encodes CDR1 SGHVS and CDR2 FNYEAQ. Trimming left V 5 bases short and J 6 bases short, with 17 bases between. The CDR3 is 14 residues long. This CDR3 is CASSIGVASGEQYF. The CDR3 DNA follows: TGTGCCAGCAGCATCGGGGTCGCTTCGGGCGAGCAGTACTTC. The variable domain in full, completed from reference TRBV7-6 and TRBJ2-7, reads GAGVSQSPRYKVTKRGQDVALRCDPISGHVSLYWYRQALGQGPEFLTYFNYEAQQDKSGLPNDRFSAERPEGSISTLTIQRTEQRDSAMYRCASSIGVASGEQYFGPGTRLTVT.

This chain links TRBV7-9 with TRBJ2-7; D remains ambiguous. V lost 5 bases and J 4 bases, leaving 3 bases between the germline ends. Germline V lookup: CDR1 SEHNR, CDR2 FQNEAQ (reference sequence). The CDR3 is 10 residues long. CDR3 DNA: TGTGCCAGCAGCGGTTACGAGCAGTACTTC. Translating gives CASSGYEQYF. The full variable domain, in which reference TRBV7-9 and TRBJ2-7 provide the parts outside the CDR3, is DTGVSQNPRHKITKRGQNVTFRCDPISEHNRLYWYRQTLGQGPEFLTYFQNEAQLEKSRLLSDRFSAERPKGSFSTLEIQRTEQGDSAMYLCASSGYEQYFGPGTRLTVT.

The chain employs TRBV6-5 and TRBJ2-7; no definite D call. Germline CDR1 and CDR2: MNHEY and SVGAGI. This CDR3 is built from 16 residues. Trimming removed 0 bases from V and 2 bases from J, with 14 bases in between. CDR3: CASSYSAQQPPYEQYF. CDR3 DNA sequence: TGTGCCAGCAGTTACTCGGCCCAACAGCCGCCCTACGAGCAGTACTTC.

The sample holds one count of this clone. This rearrangement joins TRBV30 to TRBJ2-7, with D unresolved. There are 13 residues in the CDR3. The germline gives CDR1 GTSNPN, CDR2 SVGIG (reference sequence). V lost 2 bases, J lost 3 bases, and 11 bases lay in between. DNA of the CDR3: TGTGCCTGGAGTTTCGGTGGGAACTACGAGCAGTACTTC. This encodes CAWSFGGNYEQYF.

The chain is built from TRBV10-1 and TRBJ2-1, with D possibly called TRBD1 or TRBD2 (5 bases each). Germline V gives CDR1 WNHNN, CDR2 SYGVQD (reference sequence). The CDR3 totals 14 residues. The V gene lost 6 bases and the J gene lost 6 bases, with 15 bases spanning the gap. The CDR3 sequence: CASSRALEGNEQFF. The DNA of the CDR3 is TGCGCCAGCAGCAGGGCCCTAGAGGGCAATGAGCAGTTCTTC.

This chain links TRBV4-1 with TRBJ1-1, with D hard to call. V lost 8 bases and J 0 bases, leaving 16 bases between the germline ends. This CDR3 comprises 15 residues. Germline-derived CDR1 and CDR2 are MGHRA and YSYEKL. The CDR3 sequence: CASLLRAGMNTEAFF. CDR3 nucleotides: TGCGCCAGCCTCCTGCGGGCCGGAATGAACACTGAAGCTTTCTTT.

The chain joins TRBV7-2 to TRBJ2-7; D is possibly TRBD1 (6 bases). CDR1 is SGHTA and CDR2 is FQGNSA in the germline V gene. The CDR3 runs 14 residues. Trimming removed 5 bases from V and 2 bases from J, with 13 bases in between. The CDR3 reads CASSTSRGTYEQYF. Here the CDR3 DNA reads TGTGCCAGCAGCACAAGCAGGGGAACCTACGAGCAGTACTTC.

The chain joins TRBV4-1 to TRBJ2-7; a possible D gene is TRBD1 (6 bases). The CDR3 contains 16 residues. Trimming left V 1 base short and J 0 bases short, with 13 bases between. Germline values: CDR1 MGHRA, CDR2 YSYEKL. CDR3 sequence reads: CASSQAGAAFSYEQYF. CDR3 in DNA: TGCGCCAGCAGCCAAGCAGGGGCGGCGTTCTCCTACGAGCAGTACTTC.

V gene TRBV19 combines with J gene TRBJ2-5; TRBD1 might be the D (5 bases). The CDR3 is 14 residues long. Germline CDR1 is LNHDA and CDR2 is SQIVND (reference sequence). Trimming removed 5 bases from V and 5 bases from J, with 15 bases in between. The CDR3 reads CASSGAGVLETQYF. DNA for the CDR3: TGTGCCAGTAGTGGGGCTGGGGTTTTGGAGACCCAGTACTTC.

The gene calls are TRBV18 and TRBJ2-1; D call uncertain. The CDR3 totals 15 residues. Germline lookup yields CDR1 KGHSH and CDR2 LQKENI. Trimming left V 8 bases short and J 0 bases short, with 14 bases between. Here the CDR3 reads CASAPKGSSYNEQFF. In nucleotides, the CDR3 is TGTGCCAGCGCTCCAAAGGGAAGCTCCTACAATGAGCAGTTCTTC.

The V call is TRBV7-9, the J call TRBJ2-7; TRBD2 agrees at 7 bases. V trimming: 1 base; J trimming: 4 bases; junction bases outside the gene matches: 4. The CDR3 is 14 residues long. Germline V gene data show CDR1 as SEHNR and CDR2 as FQNEAQ (reference sequence). The CDR3: CASSLVLGGYEQYF. The DNA for the CDR3 is TGTGCCAGCAGCTTAGTCCTCGGGGGGTACGAGCAGTACTTC.

The rearrangement joins TRBV4-2 to TRBJ2-2; D tentatively fits TRBD1 or TRBD2 (6 bases each). Germline assignment: CDR1 LGHNA and CDR2 YNFKEQ. The CDR3 totals 17 residues. V lost 0 bases to trimming and J lost 7 bases, with 18 bases between them. The CDR3 reads CASSQDLVGGKVGELFF. In nucleotides, the CDR3 is TGTGCCAGCAGCCAAGATCTGGTGGGGGGCAAGGTCGGGGAGCTGTTTTTT.

The chain combines TRBV13 with TRBJ1-1; 7 nucleotides line up with TRBD1. The trim removed 4 bases at V and 1 base at J, leaving 3 bases unmatched. The CDR3 has 14 residues. Germline V CDR1 and CDR2: PRHDT, FYEKMQ (reference sequence). This chain's CDR3 is CASSSPGGNTEAFF. The CDR3 region has the DNA TGTGCCAGCAGCTCACCAGGGGGGAACACTGAAGCTTTCTTT.

The chain has TRBV27 and TRBJ1-1, with D hard to call. Per germline, CDR1 MNHEY and CDR2 SMNVEV (reference sequence). CDR3 length: 12 residues. V shed 5 bases and J shed 1 base, with 5 bases lying between them. Here the CDR3 DNA reads TGTGCCAGCAGTACCAGGAACACTGAAGCTTTCTTT. Translating it yields CASSTRNTEAFF.

This chain links TRBV2 with TRBJ1-5, with TRBD1 as a possible D gene (5 bases). CDR1 is SNHLY, CDR2 FYNNEI, per germline. The CDR3 sequence is 17 residues long. Trimming stripped 1 base from V and 1 base from J, with 14 bases between. CDR3 sequence: CASSEVGTGGSNQPQHF. Written as DNA, the CDR3 is TGTGCCAGCAGTGAAGTCGGGACGGGAGGGAGCAATCAGCCCCAGCATTTT.

The chain joins TRBV24-1 to TRBJ1-5; 12 nucleotides line up with TRBD1. The germline V gene has CDR1 KGHDR and CDR2 SFDVKD. The CDR3 spans 16 residues. V was clipped by 4 bases and J by 6 bases; unmatched bases: 6. CDR3 residues: CATSDRGTGGFQPQHF. In nucleotides, the CDR3 is TGTGCCACCAGTGACCGGGGGACAGGGGGCTTTCAGCCCCAGCATTTT.

V gene TRBV12-5 combines with J gene TRBJ2-1; 10 bases fit TRBD2. This CDR3 contains 15 residues. V lost 6 bases, J lost 8 bases, and 10 bases stayed unmatched. Germline loops: CDR1 LGHNT, CDR2 FRNRAP. Here the CDR3 reads CASGLLAGAFDEQFF. DNA of the CDR3: TGTGCTAGTGGCCTCCTAGCGGGAGCCTTTGATGAGCAGTTCTTC.

V usage is TRBV6-1 and J usage is TRBJ2-5, with 12 bases identical to TRBD2. CDR1 is MNHNS and CDR2 is SASEGT in the germline V gene. V shed 1 base and J 1 base; nucleotides not matched to a gene: 1. The length of the CDR3 is 16 residues. Here the CDR3 reads CASSEGLAGVQETQYF. The CDR3 region has the DNA TGTGCCAGCAGTGAAGGACTAGCGGGAGTCCAAGAGACCCAGTACTTC.

In DNA form, the CDR3 reads TGTGCCAGCAGCCGGGGCGAAGCCGGGGAGCTGTTTTTT. Protein sequence: CASSRGEAGELFF. The chain combines TRBV6-5 with TRBJ2-2; D assignment may be TRBD1 or TRBD2 (5 bases each). Germline V gives CDR1 MNHEY, CDR2 SVGAGI. CDR3 size: 13 residues. V was cut by 6 bases and J by 6 bases, with 11 bases left in between.

The genes are TRBV5-6 and TRBJ1-5; D is perhaps TRBD1 (5 bases). Looked up from germline, CDR1 is SGHDT and CDR2 is YYEEEE. The CDR3 is 14 residues long. Trimming took off 0 bases at V and 3 bases at J, with 7 bases between the two ends. CDR3 residues: CASSLGGDNQPQHF. The DNA for the CDR3 is TGTGCCAGCAGCTTGGGAGGGGACAATCAGCCCCAGCATTTT.

V is TRBV7-2 and J is TRBJ1-1; unclear D gene. The V gene's germline CDR1 is SGHTA and CDR2 FQGNSA. The ends were cut back, 2 bases at V and 4 bases at J, with 20 bases in the middle. The CDR3 has 17 residues. This CDR3 is CASSLIIGLGKGTEAFF. The CDR3 DNA reads TGTGCCAGCAGCTTAATCATAGGGTTGGGGAAGGGCACTGAAGCTTTCTTT.

This clone has only one observation. In DNA form, the CDR3 reads TGTGCCAGCAGTCCCGGACTAGCCGGCGAGCAGTACTTC. Its translation is CASSPGLAGEQYF. The chain joins TRBV12-3 or TRBV12-4 to TRBJ2-7, with 8 nucleotides matching TRBD2. There are 13 residues in the CDR3. V gave up 5 bases and J gave up 6 bases; unmatched junction bases: 6.

The rearrangement links TRBV4-1 to TRBJ2-1; 12 bases agree with TRBD1. In germline, CDR1 is MGHRA, CDR2 YSYEKL. Trimming at V came to 4 bases and at J to 9 bases, leaving 10 bases not matched to a gene. This CDR3 has 16 residues. CDR3 coding DNA: TGCGCCAGCAGCCCTCACCGGGACAGGGGGCTTGGTGAGCAGTTCTTC. Its protein product is CASSPHRDRGLGEQFF.

This clone was picked up one time. The rearrangement uses TRBV27 and TRBJ1-5; a weak D match, TRBD1 (5 bases). The germline V gene encodes CDR1 MNHEY and CDR2 SMNVEV (reference sequence). CDR3 length equals 13 residues. V lost 7 bases and J lost 4, with 11 bases in between. The CDR3 DNA is TGTGCCAGCACTCCAGGGCGGAATCAGCCCCAGCATTTT. It yields the protein CASTPGRNQPQHF.

The rearrangement joins TRBV5-1 to TRBJ1-6, with 7 bases lining up with TRBD1. The CDR3 is 15 amino acids. The J segment lost 7 bases and the V segment lost 4 bases, leaving 8 bases of the junction unmatched. Germline V gene lookup returns CDR1 SGHRS and CDR2 YFSETQ. The CDR3 is CASSAGQPANSPLHF. For the CDR3, the DNA is TGCGCCAGCAGCGCGGGACAGCCCGCGAATTCACCCCTCCACTTT.